The rows below give T cell receptor beta chains drawn from one sample of a study of cytomegalovirus exposure and HLA in healthy donors. Profiled with immunoSEQ multiplex PCR; TCRdb holds only in-frame clones, not every one. The top ten hold roughly 1.2% of the sample, which has 150,000 to 200,000 clones, roughly 81% seen once. The specimen was PBMCs. The source is a woman aged 25 to 39 in good health and CMV-seronegative. Each CDR3 is given with its conserved first and last residue. A D gene is named only where the DNA matches it firmly. A row's size may be missing; if present it is once, few, many or a size class.

TRBV15,15,TRBJ1-2,TRBD1,.,CATSRDLQGGRGYTF,TGTGCCACCAGCAGAGATCTACAGGGGGGTAGGGGCTACACCTTC
TRBV6-6,16,TRBJ2-2,.,.,CASSYSASAFGGELFF,TGTGCCAGCAGTTACTCAGCTAGCGCGTTCGGCGGGGAGCTGTTTTTT
TRBV9,14,TRBJ1-1,TRBD1,.,CASSGRTGGSEAFF,TGTGCCAGCAGCGGGAGGACAGGGGGCTCTGAAGCTTTCTTT
TRBV30,11,TRBJ1-6,.,.,CAFLPGSPLHF,TGTGCCTTCCTCCCCGGGTCACCCCTCCACTTT
TRBV27,13,TRBJ2-7,.,.,CASAQGKGFEQYF,TGTGCCAGCGCGCAGGGAAAGGGGTTTGAGCAGTACTTC
TRBV6-6,16,TRBJ1-5,TRBD1,.,CASRTGTDYSNQPQHF,TGTGCCAGCAGAACCGGGACAGATTATAGCAATCAGCCCCAGCATTTT
TRBV18,16,TRBJ1-1,.,.,CASSPSAGRGDTEAFF,TGTGCCAGCTCACCATCCGCAGGGAGGGGGGACACTGAAGCTTTCTTT
TRBV2,14,TRBJ1-6,.,once,CASSERQRNSPLHF,TGTGCCAGCAGTGAAAGACAGCGTAATTCACCCCTCCACTTT
TRBV5-8,12,TRBJ2-7,.,.,CASSLSGLEQYF,TGTGCCAGCAGCTTGAGCGGGCTCGAGCAGTACTTC
TRBV6-5,13,TRBJ2-1,.,.,CATAGLPENEQFF,TGTGCCACCGCGGGACTCCCTGAGAATGAGCAGTTCTTC
TRBV30,14,TRBJ1-1,TRBD1,.,CAWSPTGLTTEAFF,TGTGCCTGGAGTCCGACAGGGTTAACGACTGAAGCTTTCTTT
TRBV11-2,15,TRBJ2-7,TRBD1,.,CASSPRTGLINEQYF,TGTGCCAGCAGCCCGAGGACAGGGCTGATCAACGAGCAGTACTTC
TRBV28,18,TRBJ1-6,TRBD1,.,CASSLLGSGTGVNSPLHF,TGTGCCAGCAGTTTATTGGGATCAGGGACAGGGGTTAATTCACCCCTCCACTTT
TRBV11-2,15,TRBJ1-6,.,.,CASSPGSSYNSPLHF,TGTGCCAGCAGCCCCGGGAGCTCCTATAATTCACCCCTCCACTTT
TRBV5-1,15,TRBJ2-7,.,.,CASSRTGTSSYEQYF,TGCGCCAGCAGCCGGACGGGGACATCCTCCTACGAGCAGTACTTC
TRBV27,13,TRBJ1-2,.,.,CASSLRGGYGYTF,TGTGCCAGCAGTTTACGCGGTGGGTATGGCTACACCTTC
TRBV4-2,14,TRBJ2-2,TRBD2,few,CASSHGLEVGELFF,TGTGCCAGCAGCCATGGACTAGAAGTCGGGGAGCTGTTTTTT
TRBV7-2,16,TRBJ2-7,TRBD2,.,CASSRGSGGTSYEQYF,TGTGCCAGCAGTCGAGGAAGCGGGGGGACCTCCTACGAGCAGTACTTC
TRBV10-1,15,TRBJ1-1,TRBD1,few,CASTPTTGRNTEAFF,TGCGCCAGCACTCCGACGACAGGGCGGAACACTGAAGCTTTCTTT
TRBV29-1,17,TRBJ2-6,TRBD2,.,CSVDGGGFGSGANVLTF,TGCAGCGTCGATGGGGGGGGTTTCGGCTCTGGGGCCAACGTCCTGACTTTC
TRBV29-1,13,TRBJ1-2,TRBD1,.,CSVGTGTNYGYTF,TGCAGCGTTGGGACAGGAACTAACTATGGCTACACCTTC
TRBV9,14,TRBJ2-5,TRBD2,.,CASSGVRGGETQYF,TGTGCCAGCAGCGGGGTGCGGGGGGGAGAGACCCAGTACTTC
TRBV6-6,14,TRBJ2-7,.,.,CASRSSAAFYEQYF,TGTGCCAGTCGATCTAGCGCAGCTTTCTACGAGCAGTACTTC
TRBV2,13,TRBJ2-5,TRBD1,.,CASSPTGIETQYF,TGTGCCAGCAGTCCGACAGGGATCGAGACCCAGTACTTC
TRBV2,11,TRBJ2-1,TRBD1,once,CAAGTANEQFF,TGTGCCGCAGGGACAGCCAATGAGCAGTTCTTC
TRBV30,12,TRBJ2-1,.,.,CAWSVRGNEQFF,TGTGCCTGGAGTGTCAGGGGTAATGAGCAGTTCTTC
TRBV4-1,16,TRBJ2-7,TRBD2,once,CASSQDSSGEYYEQYF,TGCGCCAGCAGCCAAGATTCTAGCGGGGAGTACTACGAGCAGTACTTC
TRBV25-1,14,TRBJ2-5,TRBD1,.,CASSRPGQGTTQYF,TGTGCCAGCAGTAGGCCGGGACAGGGAACGACCCAGTACTTC
TRBV5-4,16,TRBJ2-7,TRBD1,.,CASSSRAGRGSYEQYF,TGTGCCAGCAGCTCCCGGGCGGGCAGGGGGTCCTACGAGCAGTACTTC
TRBV10-1,14,TRBJ2-3,.,.,CASSRDISTDTQYF,TGCGCCAGCAGCCGGGACATTAGCACAGATACGCAGTATTTT
TRBV7-2,13,TRBJ2-7,.,.,CASSSPQIYEQYF,TGTGCCAGCAGCTCTCCTCAGATCTACGAGCAGTACTTC
TRBV6-6,15,TRBJ2-3,TRBD2,few,CAIRTSGRAGDTQYF,TGTGCCATAAGGACTAGCGGGAGGGCGGGGGATACGCAGTATTTT